The rows below give T cell receptor beta chains drawn from one sample of a study of T-cell reconstitution after alpha-beta-depleted transplantation in children. TCRdb analysed the PCR reads with MiXCR anew, one entry per CDR3 protein. This sample yields under 300,000 distinct CDR3 sequences, of which roughly 11% are seen a single time; about a quarter belongs to the top ten. The sequenced sample was peripheral blood, obtained 180 days after TCRalphabeta/CD19-depleted stem cell transplant. Receptors originate from a male patient between 2 and 10 years old who had a stem cell transplant for chronic granulomatous disease, so the T cells may come from the graft donor. Both conserved end residues are part of each CDR3. Each record gives: V gene, CDR3 protein.

V gene: TRBV20-1
CDR3 protein: CSARDFRSGANVLTF

V gene: TRBV28
CDR3 protein: CASSSRETQYF

V gene: TRBV20-1
CDR3 protein: CSARDLRVGGIYEQYF

V gene: TRBV27
CDR3 protein: CASSFRDSSYNEQFF

V gene: TRBV12-3/TRBV12-4
CDR3 protein: CASSLPRTGSIDTQYF

V gene: TRBV5-1
CDR3 protein: CASSLVALADTQYF

V gene: TRBV20-1
CDR3 protein: CSARELDPIATDTQYF

V gene: TRBV12-3/TRBV12-4
CDR3 protein: CASRIQGPGELFF

V gene: TRBV12-3/TRBV12-4
CDR3 protein: CASGPGTNQPQHF

V gene: TRBV11-2
CDR3 protein: CASSGTTGASGRDEQFF

V gene: TRBV15
CDR3 protein: CATSRDQAPSSGNTIYF

V gene: TRBV6-5
CDR3 protein: CASSYSGSGSTDTQYF

V gene: TRBV15
CDR3 protein: CATSRGSFSYEQYF

V gene: TRBV12-3/TRBV12-4
CDR3 protein: CASSFEQFSGELFF

V gene: TRBV12-3/TRBV12-4
CDR3 protein: CASKIHQPQHF

V gene: TRBV5-1
CDR3 protein: CASRASALQETQYF

V gene: TRBV12-3/TRBV12-4
CDR3 protein: CASSLGRSNTGELFF

V gene: TRBV29-1
CDR3 protein: CSVVPSPDTQYF

V gene: TRBV4-2
CDR3 protein: CASSQVAGTGGDEQYF

V gene: TRBV30
CDR3 protein: CAWRTGETQYF

V gene: TRBV6-4
CDR3 protein: CASSDKGGRANRNEQFF

V gene: TRBV25-1
CDR3 protein: CASSDLRTSGGVYEQFF

V gene: TRBV12-3/TRBV12-4
CDR3 protein: CASTRELNEKLFF

V gene: TRBV12-3/TRBV12-4
CDR3 protein: CASRSDSNSNQPQHF

V gene: TRBV10-3
CDR3 protein: CAIRGGGALTEQFF

V gene: TRBV28
CDR3 protein: CASSLYQGAAMVAEAFF

V gene: TRBV7-2
CDR3 protein: CASSLDGGGNQPQHF

V gene: TRBV5-6
CDR3 protein: CASSLGESHEQYF

V gene: TRBV7-3
CDR3 protein: CASSLRGGQQETQYF

V gene: TRBV12-3/TRBV12-4
CDR3 protein: CASSLELGEGGVAEAFF

V gene: TRBV3-1
CDR3 protein: CASSQQLPGGPKDEQFF

V gene: TRBV10-3
CDR3 protein: CAISAQSGASSTDTQYF

V gene: TRBV15
CDR3 protein: CATSREATSTDTQYF

V gene: TRBV7-9
CDR3 protein: CASSQTGLAPHEQYF

V gene: TRBV7-6
CDR3 protein: CASSPETSGSSYNEQFF

V gene: TRBV5-6
CDR3 protein: CASSRGGQIYEQYF

V gene: TRBV6-5
CDR3 protein: CASSYSWGNSYNEQFF

V gene: TRBV12-3/TRBV12-4
CDR3 protein: CASSPRVANNEQFF

V gene: TRBV21-1
CDR3 protein: CASSHPGLAGVHQETQYF

V gene: TRBV28
CDR3 protein: CASSFWRRQETQYF

V gene: TRBV3-1
CDR3 protein: CASSQFQAPNTEAFF

V gene: TRBV18
CDR3 protein: CASSPFLAGGSYNEQFF

V gene: TRBV20-1
CDR3 protein: CSARTGLTYEQYF

V gene: TRBV7-2
CDR3 protein: CASSLASSGGDEQFF

V gene: TRBV5-6
CDR3 protein: CASSLSSRGNQPQHF

V gene: TRBV30
CDR3 protein: CTWSTGGKGKNIQYF

V gene: TRBV5-5
CDR3 protein: CASSLGGPVETQYF

V gene: TRBV29-1
CDR3 protein: CSVSSSRSEQFF

V gene: TRBV12-3/TRBV12-4
CDR3 protein: CASSFRRLAGMLPQYF

V gene: TRBV3-1
CDR3 protein: CATLRGPYEQYF

V gene: TRBV20-1
CDR3 protein: CSARGHKGVFF

V gene: TRBV5-1
CDR3 protein: CASSLGPVPNEQFF

V gene: TRBV6-1
CDR3 protein: CASSRPKLNTEAFF

V gene: TRBV29-1
CDR3 protein: CSVPTGEDYGYTF

V gene: TRBV29-1
CDR3 protein: CSVLKTSQGETQYF

V gene: TRBV30
CDR3 protein: CAWSPSGYNEQFF

V gene: TRBV7-6
CDR3 protein: CASSGGRQFSYEQYF

V gene: TRBV6-5
CDR3 protein: CASSYGTTFYEQYF

V gene: TRBV7-2
CDR3 protein: CASSQAPSGGGNEQYF

V gene: TRBV28
CDR3 protein: CASSFGRVKNSPLHF